What follows are 15 T cell receptor beta chains derived from one specimen sequenced in a study of cytomegalovirus exposure and HLA in healthy donors (dated by TCRdb to the late 2010s). The library was prepared using the immunoSEQ multiplex PCR assay. A mixture of 60 forward primers for TCR Vbeta segments and 13 reverse primers for TCR Jbeta segments was used in the multiplex PCR. Held by TCRdb, this immuneACCESS table contains in-frame sequences only and omits some clones. Under half of the omission traces to an unresolved V gene where checked; the cause of the rest is unknown. The sample has 85,000 to 120,000 clones on record, roughly 74% of them singletons. Together, the top ten hold 2.5% of the sample. Sequenced input: PBMCs. All receptors come from a man in his forties in good health and CMV-seronegative.

The chain combines TRBV5-1 with TRBJ2-7, with 9 bases aligning to TRBD2. Germline V CDR1 and CDR2: SGHRS, YFSETQ. The CDR3 loop spans 18 amino acids. Trimming took 2 bases from V and 0 from J; bases not matched to a gene: 12. The CDR3 nucleotides read TGCGCCAGCAGCTTTTCATGGGGCGGTAGCGGGAGCTCCTACGAGCAGTACTTC. The encoded protein is CASSFSWGGSGSSYEQYF.

The rearrangement uses TRBV19 and TRBJ1-2, with 10 nucleotides matching TRBD1. The germline V gene encodes CDR1 LNHDA and CDR2 SQIVND (reference sequence). V lost 5 bases and J lost 3; bases outside the gene matches: 6. The CDR3 sequence is 15 residues long. CDR3 in DNA: TGTGCCAGTAGTTCCGGGACAGGGGTGGACTATGGCTACACCTTC. It yields the protein CASSSGTGVDYGYTF.

This sequence joins TRBV18 and TRBJ2-5; TRBD2 aligns across 10 bases. With 5 bases clipped from V and 5 bases from J, the junction kept 8 bases outside the gene matches. Germline values: CDR1 KGHSH, CDR2 LQKENI. The CDR3 contains 15 residues. The CDR3 reads CASSKSGGAAETQYF. The CDR3, as DNA: TGTGCCAGCTCAAAAAGCGGGGGGGCCGCCGAGACCCAGTACTTC.

The chain couples TRBV10-3 to TRBJ1-2; 8 bases are a match to TRBD1. The junction had 3 bases not matched to a gene; V was cut back by 3 bases and J by 6 bases. CDR3 length equals 13 residues. Looked up from germline, CDR1 is ENHRY and CDR2 is SYGVKD. CDR3 sequence: CAISDWTGHGYTF. The CDR3 DNA is TGTGCCATCAGTGATTGGACAGGGCATGGCTACACCTTC.

The chain carries TRBV18 and TRBJ1-3; no reliable D call. This CDR3 spans 19 amino acids. The V end was cut by 1 base, the J end by 4 bases, with 23 bases between. Germline values: CDR1 KGHSH, CDR2 LQKENI. Written as DNA, the CDR3 is TGTGCCAGCTCACCACGGGCCCCAGACCTCTGGGTCTCGGGAAACACCATATATTTT. Amino acids: CASSPRAPDLWVSGNTIYF. The whole variable domain, remainder taken from reference TRBV18 and TRBJ1-3, is NAGVMQNPRHLVRRRGQEARLRCSPMKGHSHVYWYRQLPEEGLKFMVYLQKENIIDESGMPKERFSAEFPKEGPSILRIQQVVRGDSAAYFCASSPRAPDLWVSGNTIYFGEGSWLTVV.

This clone appeared once. This chain joins TRBV29-1 and TRBJ1-1; D not resolved. Looked up from germline, CDR1 is SQVTM and CDR2 is ANQGSEA. CDR3 length: 14 amino acids. Trimming pared 3 bases from V and 3 bases from J, leaving 14 bases between. In nucleotides, the CDR3 is TGCAGCGTTGAGAGGACGGGAGCAGACACTGAAGCTTTCTTT. It yields the protein CSVERTGADTEAFF.

This clone was detected a few times. The genes are TRBV7-9 and TRBJ1-3; D is ambiguous. Trimming pared 11 bases from V and 1 base from J, leaving 6 bases between. The CDR3 spans 11 residues. In germline, CDR1 is SEHNR, CDR2 FQNEAQ (reference sequence). The CDR3 bases are TGTGCCTGCGTTTCTGGAAACACCATATATTTT. It is translated as CACVSGNTIYF.

The CDR3 loop is CASSQDGLRGETQYF. The CDR3 nucleotides are TGCGCCAGCAGCCAAGATGGCCTCAGGGGGGAGACCCAGTACTTC. The J gene is TRBJ2-5, the V gene TRBV4-1; 7 bases line up with TRBD1. The V gene end was trimmed by 0 bases and the J gene end by 5 bases; junction bases not matched to a gene: 6. CDR3 size: 15 residues. Germline CDR1 is MGHRA and CDR2 is YSYEKL.

The V call is TRBV5-1, the J call TRBJ2-2; the D gene is possibly TRBD2 (5 bases). V gave up 3 bases and J gave up 1 base, with 10 bases separating them. This CDR3 is built from 15 residues. Germline CDR1 and CDR2: SGHRS and YFSETQ. The CDR3 DNA is TGCGCCAGCAGCTCCCTCGGGGTGAACACCGGGGAGCTGTTTTTT. It is translated as CASSSLGVNTGELFF.

As to this clone: The germline gene is not matched at one end of the junction; a read error may be the cause. Within the sample, other DNA sequences also encode this same CDR3. The gene calls are TRBV6-1 and TRBJ1-1; 9 nucleotides agree with TRBD1. The CDR3 spans 14 residues. CDR1 and CDR2 from the germline V gene are MNHNS and SASEGT. The CDR3 is CASSLGTGSTEAFF. The CDR3 DNA sequence: TGCGCCAGCAGCCTCGGGACAGGGAGTACTGAAGCTTTCTTT.

The V and J genes are TRBV10-3 and TRBJ2-3; 14 bases map to TRBD2. The ends lost 4 bases at V and 6 bases at J; junction bases unmatched: 3. This CDR3 region has 15 residues. Germline V lookup: CDR1 ENHRY, CDR2 SYGVKD. This chain's CDR3 is CAISGGLAGGDTQYF. CDR3 coding DNA: TGTGCCATCAGTGGTGGACTAGCGGGGGGCGATACGCAGTATTTT.

This clone was seen a few times. V usage is TRBV27 and J usage is TRBJ2-1; tentatively, D is TRBD2 (5 bases). V lost 4 bases and J 0 bases, leaving 16 bases between the germline ends. Germline V gene sequence: CDR1 MNHEY, CDR2 SMNVEV (reference sequence). The CDR3 has 17 amino acids. CDR3: CASSWSFEGSSYNEQFF. The CDR3 DNA reads TGTGCCAGCAGTTGGTCGTTTGAGGGCAGCTCCTACAATGAGCAGTTCTTC.

CDR3 region: CASSQDDSRRYNEQFF. CDR3 DNA: TGCGCCAGCAGCCAAGATGACTCAAGGAGGTACAATGAGCAGTTCTTC. The gene calls are TRBV4-1 and TRBJ2-1, with D possibly matching TRBD2 (5 bases). There are 16 residues in the CDR3. Germline V gene data show CDR1 as MGHRA and CDR2 as YSYEKL. The V end lost 0 bases, the J end lost 4 bases, and 13 bases lay between the germline ends.

This rearrangement joins TRBV7-2 to TRBJ2-1; 7 bases are a match to TRBD1. Germline CDR1 reads SGHTA; CDR2 reads FQGNSA. CDR3 length: 16 amino acids. After removal of 5 bases from V and 3 bases from J, the junction contained 10 bases not matched to a gene. The CDR3 nucleotides are TGTGCCAGCAGCCCCCCTTGGACAGGACACTACAATGAGCAGTTCTTC. Translating it yields CASSPPWTGHYNEQFF.

This clone was counted between two and nine times. V gene TRBV11-3 combines with J gene TRBJ2-1, with TRBD2 matching over 12 bases. Germline CDR1 reads SGHNT; CDR2 reads YENEEA. CDR3 length equals 15 residues. Trimming at V came to 4 bases and at J to 8 bases, leaving 6 bases not matched to a gene. The CDR3 spells CASSSSSGGAYEQFF. The CDR3 nucleotides read TGTGCCAGCAGCTCGTCTAGCGGGGGGGCCTATGAGCAGTTCTTC.